The present T cell receptor beta chain was sequenced within a study of T cell clusters in autoimmune cytopenias (dated by TCRdb to between 2018 and 2021). About the investigation overall: The median TRB sequencing depth was approximately 52,000 reads per sample, and the median number of distinct TRB clonotypes was 2,350 per sample. In autoimmune cytopenia patients, peripheral blood TRB and IGH repertoires were sequenced during active disease and over treatment follow-up, together with healthy, CLL and autoimmune hepatitis controls. The study was designed to test whether a disease-specific immune repertoire signature usable as a blood-based biomarker is carried by autoimmune cytopenia patients. What the authors observed across the whole study: Healthy donors showed around 2.9-fold more exclusive TRB clusters than active autoimmune hepatitis patients, consistent with an autoimmunity-wide signature. The T cell clusters were defined in silico only, and their functional role remained to be validated experimentally. TRB repertoire shifts, with less even repertoires observed in secondary cytopenia and CLL, were mostly attributed to lymphoma bias rather than autoimmunity. In the comparison of secondary cytopenia with CLL, the cluster-lack signature was not observed, apparently because the dominant lymphoma-associated repertoire masked the signature. The GLIPH analysis suggested a lack of physiological T cell clusters in primary autoimmune cytopenia patients, since a few dozen clusters were exclusive to healthy donors whereas over 15 were exclusive to patients.

Multiplex PCR with a touch-down protocol amplified TRB rearrangements, with the TRB-A and TRB-B primer pools combined in a single tube. Two consecutive PCR reactions with Phusion HS II polymerase added Illumina adapters and sample indices to the amplicons. The amplicons were gel-purified using the NucleoSpin Gel and PCR Clean-up kit, after which quantification was performed by Qubit and quality was checked on an Agilent 2100 Bioanalyzer. Libraries were sequenced on an Illumina MiSeq using 600-cycle, single-indexed, paired-end runs. In the original analysis: MiXCR version 2.1.12 with the default MiXCR reference library was used to align and assemble TRB reads. A clone was defined by each unique CDR3 nucleotide sequence, and analysis was restricted to productive sequences with at least two reads. Repertoire diversity was assessed by alpha-parameterized diversity profiles (alpha 0 to 5), including Shannon (alpha 1) and Simpson (alpha 2) indices, computed with an R script. Combinatorial TRB VJ usage was calculated with the tcR package and was compared between cohorts by principal component analysis performed with ade4. Using GLIPH, TCRbeta CDR3s were clustered on pairs of cohorts matched for age and read depth, and a Wilcoxon test was used to compare cluster frequencies. After TCRdb reprocessed the reads, each CDR3 protein sequence was kept as one row, without DNA. For this entry, the V and J calls and clone size follow TCRdb and not the study's own pipeline. The sample has 5,000 to 6,500 distinct CDR3 sequences on record. Around 5.2% of the sample lies in the top ten.

As concerns this clonotype: Its cognate antigen has yet to be identified.

Taken from the germline V gene (reference sequence), the CDR1 and CDR2 loops are MNHEY and SMNVEV. Counted from cysteine to phenylalanine, this CDR3 has 19 amino acids. The protein alone is recorded here. For each sample, TRB amplification used around 260 ng of peripheral blood genomic DNA, equal to 40,000 or so genome equivalents. The sequencing sample was made of peripheral blood. Recombination connected TRBV27 to TRBJ2-6; TCRdb's D gene call, TRBD2, goes unchecked for lack of DNA. The sequence came from a human donor with an autoimmune cytopenia or autoimmune hepatitis (not recorded which). The CDR3 reads as follows: CASSPLRTTGLSGANVLTF.